Below are 9 T cell receptor beta chains sequenced from a single sample in a study of Graves' ophthalmopathy and Graves' hyperthyroidism. RNA transcripts were the template, and TCR beta CDR3 regions were amplified from them. Amplification began with first-round RT-PCR using HTBI primers, then second-round multiplex PCR was performed. TCRdb re-called the multiplex PCR reads with MiXCR, one entry per CDR3 protein. The sample records about 1.1 million distinct CDR3 sequences, roughly 35% being singletons. The material sequenced was peripheral blood or thyroid tissue (not recorded which). All receptors come from an adult man with Graves' hyperthyroidism.

To note about this clonotype: This sequence may be a read error, since a much larger clone differs from it by one base. This sequence joins TRBV25-1 and TRBJ1-5; 7 nucleotides match TRBD1. The CDR3 has 16 residues. The germline V gene encodes CDR1 MGHDK and CDR2 SYGVNS. The CDR3 DNA follows: TGTGCCGGCAGTGTAGGAGGGGGCGGTGGCAATCAGCCCCAGCATTTT. The encoded protein is CAGSVGGGGGNQPQHF.

This clonotype turned up a few times. The chain employs TRBV20-1 and TRBJ2-2; D may correspond to TRBD1 or TRBD2 (5 bases each). Germline CDR1 DFQATT, CDR2 SNEGSKA (reference sequence). V was clipped by 6 bases and J by 2 bases, with 10 bases between them. The CDR3 runs 13 residues. The CDR3 nucleotides read TGCAGTGCGCCGGGGCATAACACCGGGGAGCTGTTTTTT. It codes for CSAPGHNTGELFF.

The chain is built from TRBV10-3 and TRBJ1-2; TRBD1 matches at 9 bases. This CDR3 region has 12 residues. The J segment lost 8 bases and the V segment lost 6 bases, leaving 4 bases of the junction unmatched. Germline CDR1 and CDR2: ENHRY and SYGVKD. CDR3 DNA sequence: TGTGCCATCAGAGGACAGGGGAACGGCTACACCTTC. It yields the protein CAIRGQGNGYTF.

The rearrangement links TRBV7-6 to TRBJ2-5, with 12 positions matching TRBD1. The CDR3 runs 16 residues. V shed 4 bases, J shed 5 bases, and the junction held 8 bases outside the gene matches. CDR1 is SGHVS and CDR2 is FNYEAQ in the germline V gene. CDR3 region: CASSSGQGALRETQYF. The CDR3 region has the DNA TGTGCCAGCAGCTCGGGACAGGGGGCGCTTCGGGAGACCCAGTACTTC.

This clonotype was picked up many times. This chain connects TRBV9 to TRBJ2-2, with 7 bases aligning to TRBD1. The V segment lost 3 bases and the J segment 1 base; nucleotides outside the gene matches: 6. The CDR3 has 16 amino acids. Per the germline V gene, CDR1 is SGDLS and CDR2 is YYNGEE. The CDR3 region has the DNA TGTGCCAGCAGCGCCGCCGGGACAGAGAACACCGGGGAGCTGTTTTTT. This encodes CASSAAGTENTGELFF.

This clonotype was seen repeatedly, ten times or more. The chain is built from TRBV10-1 and TRBJ2-2; D may be TRBD1 or TRBD2 (6 bases each). V was shortened by 0 bases and J by 7 bases, with 12 bases between the two germline ends. Germline loops: CDR1 WNHNN, CDR2 SYGVQD (reference sequence). The CDR3 extends over 15 amino acids. This CDR3 is CASSESRGAFGELFF. CDR3 nucleotides: TGCGCCAGCAGTGAGTCAAGGGGGGCCTTCGGGGAGCTGTTTTTT.

V gene TRBV6-1 combines with J gene TRBJ2-7; 8 nucleotides match TRBD2. From germline, CDR1 is MNHNS and CDR2 SASEGT. CDR3 length equals 15 residues. The ends lost 5 bases at V and 0 bases at J; junction bases unmatched: 6. CDR3 bases: TGTGCCAGCAGTCCACACAGCGGGAGCTCCTACGAGCAGTACTTC. Translated, it gives CASSPHSGSSYEQYF.

V and J are TRBV2 and TRBJ2-2; 7 positions match TRBD1. This CDR3 is built from 15 residues. V lost 3 bases, J lost 4 bases, and 5 bases stayed unmatched. From germline, CDR1 is SNHLY and CDR2 FYNNEI. The CDR3 is CASSDDRAGTGELFF. CDR3 DNA sequence: TGTGCCAGCAGTGACGACAGGGCAGGCACCGGGGAGCTGTTTTTT.

Notes on this clonotype: A much larger clonotype is one base distant, so this may be a read error. The rearrangement joins TRBV20-1 to TRBJ2-7; 10 nucleotides align to TRBD2. The germline gives CDR1 DFQATT, CDR2 SNEGSKA (reference sequence). Germline trimming cut 5 bases from V and 6 bases from J; bases unmatched to any gene: 7. The CDR3 is 13 residues long. DNA for the CDR3: TGCAGTGCTGGCGTCCTAGCGGGAGTCGAGCAGTACTTC. Amino acid sequence: CSAGVLAGVEQYF.